This TCR beta chain was documented in a study of T cell changes during pregnancy in multiple sclerosis. The assay was immunoSEQ multiplex PCR, and TCRdb's table has in-frame clones only and misses some. This table holds about 75,000 clones, around 89% found once. This clone was seen more than once but under ten times. The input for sequencing was peripheral blood, taken in the first trimester of pregnancy. The source is a female donor in good health, enrolled as a control in a pregnancy study.

The CDR3 reads CASSAGQSEKLFF. CDR3 DNA: TGTGCCAGCAGCGCGGGACAGTCAGAAAAACTGTTTTTT. This rearrangement joins TRBV9 to TRBJ1-4, with 7 bases aligning to TRBD1. V shed 3 bases and J 8 bases; nucleotides not matched to a gene: 4. The CDR3 loop spans 13 amino acids. Germline V lookup: CDR1 SGDLS, CDR2 YYNGEE.